The clone carrying this T cell receptor (beta chain) occurred many times. This entry comes from a study of T cells in Graves' hyperthyroidism and ophthalmopathy. RNA transcripts gave rise to amplified TCR beta CDR3 regions. Primed by the HTBI set, a first-round RT-PCR was run on the TCR CDR3. MiXCR, applied by TCRdb to the multiplex PCR reads, yields one record per CDR3 protein. The sample holds roughly 660,000 distinct CDR3 sequences, around a sixth seen once. The sequence was collected from a man aged 50 to 60 with Graves' hyperthyroidism. The sequencing input was blood.

CDR3 protein: CASSETSGWGGTYNEQFF. The CDR3 DNA sequence: TGTGCCAGCAGCGAGACTAGCGGGTGGGGAGGAACCTACAATGAGCAGTTCTTC. The rearrangement links TRBV9 to TRBJ2-1; 10 bases map to TRBD2. Germline lookup yields CDR1 SGDLS and CDR2 YYNGEE. V lost 3 bases to trimming and J lost 2 bases; unmatched junction nucleotides: 11. The CDR3 is 18 residues long.